The 29 T cell receptor beta chains in this list originate from one sample, sequenced in a study of T cells in tuberculosis. Profiled with immunoSEQ multiplex PCR; TCRdb holds only in-frame clones, not every one. The data show 25,000 to 35,000 clones, about 91% seen once. Stated time point: new active TB diagnosis, blood taken before or within 7 days of starting treatment. The sequencing used PBMCs, collected at tuberculosis diagnosis. Every receptor here comes from an adult with tuberculosis. Some clones in this sample may be carry-over from other donors' samples.

The chain couples TRBV4-1 to TRBJ2-7, with 8 bases aligning to TRBD1. This CDR3 contains 15 residues. Germline V gives CDR1 MGHRA, CDR2 YSYEKL. V gave up 4 bases and J gave up 1 base; unmatched junction bases: 6. CDR3 sequence reads: CASSPAGGLSYEQYF. CDR3 nucleotide sequence: TGCGCCAGCAGCCCTGCAGGGGGCCTATCCTACGAGCAGTACTTC.

The chain uses TRBV19 and TRBJ2-1; 11 nucleotides line up with TRBD1. CDR1 is LNHDA, CDR2 SQIVND, per germline (reference sequence). The CDR3 has 14 residues. The V and J ends lost 8 bases and 6 bases, in that order; junction bases with no gene match: 6. This CDR3 is CASSRTGGSNEQFF. CDR3 coding DNA: TGTGCCAGTTCGAGGACAGGGGGCTCCAATGAGCAGTTCTTC.

The V gene is TRBV7-3, the J gene TRBJ2-1, with 7 positions matching TRBD2. CDR3 length equals 14 residues. J gave up 1 base and V 4 bases, and 1 base lay outside the gene matches. The germline V gene encodes CDR1 SGHTA and CDR2 FQGTGA. The CDR3 DNA reads as TGTGCCAGCAGCTGGGGGGGATCCTACAATGAGCAGTTCTTC. It specifies CASSWGGSYNEQFF.

This rearrangement joins TRBV19 to TRBJ1-6; D is unresolved. The CDR3 is 14 amino acids. V gave up 6 bases and J gave up 0 bases, with 6 bases separating them. Germline CDR1 and CDR2: LNHDA and SQIVND (reference sequence). CDR3 protein: CASSPSSYNSPLHF. CDR3 nucleotide sequence: TGTGCCAGTAGCCCTAGCTCCTATAATTCACCCCTCCACTTT. The full variable domain, completed using reference TRBV19 and TRBJ1-6, is DGGITQSPKYLFRKEGQNVTLSCEQNLNHDAMYWYRQDPGQGLRLIYYSQIVNDFQKGDIAEGYSVSREKKESFPLTVTSAQKNPTAFYLCASSPSSYNSPLHFGNGTRLTVT.

The chain uses TRBV5-6 and TRBJ1-4, with 7 bases fitting TRBD1. This CDR3 comprises 14 residues. Looked up from germline, CDR1 is SGHDT and CDR2 is YYEEEE. V shed 4 bases and J 7 bases; nucleotides not matched to a gene: 7. Here the CDR3 reads CASSAGQFGEKLFF. The DNA for the CDR3 is TGTGCCAGCAGCGCGGGACAGTTTGGTGAAAAACTGTTTTTT.

The J gene is TRBJ2-7, the V gene TRBV5-1; 10 bases map to TRBD1. V lost 4 bases and J lost 2; bases outside the gene matches: 3. This CDR3 spans 14 amino acids. Germline lookup yields CDR1 SGHRS and CDR2 YFSETQ. The CDR3 bases are TGCGCCAGCAGCCACGGACAGGGGGCCTACGAGCAGTACTTC. Its protein is CASSHGQGAYEQYF.

The genes are TRBV5-1 and TRBJ1-6; TRBD1 is a possible D gene (5 bases). V lost 1 base and J lost 10, with 18 bases in between. CDR1 and CDR2 from the germline V gene are SGHRS and YFSETQ. There are 16 residues in the CDR3. The CDR3 DNA follows: TGCGCCAGCAGCTTGTATTCCGGCACAGGCGACTCACCCCTCCACTTT. Protein sequence: CASSLYSGTGDSPLHF.

The rearrangement joins TRBV5-6 to TRBJ1-2; no clear D gene. Deletions cut 0 bases from V and 3 bases from J, with 9 bases between. This CDR3 has 14 residues. CDR1 SGHDT and CDR2 YYEEEE come from the germline V gene. As DNA, the CDR3 is TGTGCCAGCAGCTTGGTCGGGATGGACTATGGCTACACCTTC. This encodes CASSLVGMDYGYTF.

The chain uses TRBV19 and TRBJ2-7; 11 nucleotides line up with TRBD1. Germline CDR1 and CDR2: LNHDA and SQIVND (reference sequence). J lost 0 bases, V lost 6 bases, and 4 bases had no gene match. The length of the CDR3 is 15 residues. CDR3 nucleotide sequence: TGTGCCAGTAGCCCTGGGACAGGGGGCTCCTACGAGCAGTACTTC. The encoded protein is CASSPGTGGSYEQYF. Filled out from reference TRBV19 and TRBJ2-7, the complete variable domain reads DGGITQSPKYLFRKEGQNVTLSCEQNLNHDAMYWYRQDPGQGLRLIYYSQIVNDFQKGDIAEGYSVSREKKESFPLTVTSAQKNPTAFYLCASSPGTGGSYEQYFGPGTRLTVT.

The chain joins TRBV5-1 to TRBJ2-7; 10 positions match TRBD1. In germline, CDR1 is SGHRS, CDR2 YFSETQ. This CDR3 has 14 residues. The ends lost 4 bases at V and 4 bases at J; junction bases unmatched: 5. Here the CDR3 reads CASSAGTGEYEQYF. The CDR3 DNA reads TGCGCCAGCAGCGCCGGGACAGGGGAATACGAGCAGTACTTC. The full variable domain, rest sourced from reference TRBV5-1 and TRBJ2-7, is KAGVTQTPRYLIKTRGQQVTLSCSPISGHRSVSWYQQTPGQGLQFLFEYFSETQRNKGNFPGRFSGRQFSNSRSEMNVSTLELGDSALYLCASSAGTGEYEQYFGPGTRLTVT.

The rearrangement links TRBV19 to TRBJ1-5; 8 bases agree with TRBD1. Looked up from germline, CDR1 is LNHDA and CDR2 is SQIVND (reference sequence). Unmatched junction bases numbered 10, after V lost 10 bases and J lost 5 bases. The CDR3 totals 14 residues. The CDR3 sequence is CATGQGGLYQPQHF. The CDR3 coding sequence is TGTGCCACTGGACAGGGCGGCTTATATCAGCCCCAGCATTTT. The full variable domain, in which reference TRBV19 and TRBJ1-5 provide the parts outside the CDR3, is DGGITQSPKYLFRKEGQNVTLSCEQNLNHDAMYWYRQDPGQGLRLIYYSQIVNDFQKGDIAEGYSVSREKKESFPLTVTSAQKNPTAFYLCATGQGGLYQPQHFGDGTRLSIL.

V gene TRBV9 combines with J gene TRBJ2-7; maybe TRBD1 (6 bases). This CDR3 has 16 amino acids. Germline V CDR1 and CDR2: SGDLS, YYNGEE. With 4 bases removed from V and 3 bases from J, the gap between germline ends came to 20 bases. The CDR3 reads CASSRPPSGAIYEQYF. The CDR3 DNA reads TGTGCCAGCAGCAGACCCCCATCAGGGGCTATCTACGAGCAGTACTTC. Full variable domain (missing parts from reference TRBV9 and TRBJ2-7): DSGVTQTPKHLITATGQRVTLRCSPRSGDLSVYWYQQSLDQGLQFLIQYYNGEERAKGNILERFSAQQFPDLHSELNLSSLELGDSALYFCASSRPPSGAIYEQYFGPGTRLTVT.

V is TRBV6-5 and J is TRBJ2-7; D is unclear. Germline V gene data show CDR1 as MNHEY and CDR2 as SVGAGI. This CDR3 comprises 16 residues. V was cut by 2 bases and J by 0 bases, with 14 bases left in between. The CDR3 sequence: CASSYRSPSFSYEQYF. As DNA, the CDR3 is TGTGCCAGCAGTTACCGGTCCCCTTCTTTCTCCTACGAGCAGTACTTC.

This chain joins TRBV27 and TRBJ1-1, with D unresolved. Germline V lookup: CDR1 MNHEY, CDR2 SMNVEV (reference sequence). With 2 bases removed from V and 5 bases from J, the gap between germline ends came to 21 bases. This CDR3 comprises 17 residues. This CDR3 reads CASSLRAPPGVGTEAFF. The CDR3 coding sequence is TGTGCCAGCAGTTTACGAGCCCCGCCCGGGGTGGGAACTGAAGCTTTCTTT.

J is TRBJ2-1 and V is TRBV5-1; 8 bases are shared with TRBD2. The V gene's germline CDR1 is SGHRS and CDR2 YFSETQ. V lost 3 bases to trimming and J lost 4 bases; unmatched junction nucleotides: 6. The CDR3 totals 15 residues. CDR3 in DNA: TGCGCCAGCAGCTCCCTAGCGGGTTATTACAATGAGCAGTTCTTC. Its translation: CASSSLAGYYNEQFF.

This chain joins TRBV10-3 and TRBJ1-2; TRBD1 matches at 8 bases. Germline trimming cut 5 bases from V and 6 bases from J; bases unmatched to any gene: 8. CDR3 length: 14 amino acids. Germline lookup yields CDR1 ENHRY and CDR2 SYGVKD. The CDR3 protein is CAISFGQGRDGYTF. The DNA of the CDR3 is TGTGCCATCAGTTTCGGACAGGGTAGGGATGGCTACACCTTC.

This chain links TRBV13 with TRBJ2-1; maybe TRBD1 (6 bases). This CDR3 has 13 amino acids. V was pared by 1 base and J by 8 bases, with 9 bases between. Germline assignment: CDR1 PRHDT and CDR2 FYEKMQ (reference sequence). CDR3 DNA sequence: TGTGCCAGCAGCTTAGAGGACAGCTATGAGCAGTTCTTC. Residues: CASSLEDSYEQFF.

The gene calls are TRBV30 and TRBJ2-7; the match to TRBD2 covers 10 bases. Per the germline V gene, CDR1 is GTSNPN and CDR2 is SVGIG (reference sequence). The CDR3 covers 12 residues. The trim removed 8 bases at V and 2 bases at J, leaving 3 bases unmatched. CDR3 DNA sequence: TGTGCCCTTAGCGGGGGGCCCTACGAGCAGTACTTC. Protein sequence: CALSGGPYEQYF.

This chain joins TRBV11-2 and TRBJ2-2; D uncertain. The CDR3 runs 15 residues. V shed 0 bases and J shed 0 bases, with 5 bases lying between them. Germline values: CDR1 SGHAT, CDR2 FQNNGV. The CDR3 bases are TGTGCCAGCAGCTTAGAACGGGCGAACACCGGGGAGCTGTTTTTT. The encoded protein is CASSLERANTGELFF.

The CDR3 DNA reads as TGCGCCAGCAGCCCGGACAGGGGCGACGATTCACCCCTCCACTTT. Protein: CASSPDRGDDSPLHF. The V call is TRBV5-1, the J call TRBJ1-6; 9 positions match TRBD1. The trim removed 4 bases at V and 8 bases at J, leaving 7 bases unmatched. Germline CDR1 is SGHRS and CDR2 is YFSETQ. The CDR3 consists of 15 residues.

Concerning this clone itself: Germline and junction disagree at one end, which may indicate a read error. The rearrangement uses TRBV27 and TRBJ1-2; a possible D gene is TRBD1 (6 bases). This CDR3 spans 14 amino acids. Germline CDR1 and CDR2: MNHEY and SMNVEV (reference sequence). The CDR3 protein is CASSLSARSGHHIF. The CDR3 DNA is TGTGCCAGCAGTTTATCCGCCAGGTCGGGACACCACATCTTC.

The count of this clone is one. V gene TRBV5-4 combines with J gene TRBJ1-1; D is uncertain. The germline V and J ends were trimmed by 5 bases and 1 base, with 12 bases remaining between them. This CDR3 spans 14 amino acids. CDR1 and CDR2 (germline): SGHNT, YYREEE (reference sequence). CDR3 in DNA: TGTGCCAGCAGAAGACTAGGGAGGAACACTGAAGCTTTCTTT. Translating it yields CASRRLGRNTEAFF. Full variable domain (rest looked up from reference TRBV5-4 and TRBJ1-1): ETGVTQSPTHLIKTRGQQVTLRCSSQSGHNTVSWYQQALGQGPQFIFQYYREEENGRGNFPPRFSGLQFPNYSSELNVNALELDDSALYLCASRRLGRNTEAFFGQGTRLTVV.

The V gene is TRBV6-4, the J gene TRBJ1-6; the match to TRBD1 covers 7 bases. Germline V gives CDR1 MRHNA, CDR2 SNTAGT. With V trimmed by 6 bases and J by 7 bases, 3 bases remained unmatched. The CDR3 extends over 13 amino acids. The CDR3 DNA sequence: TGTGCCAGCAGCCGGGACAGAAATTCACCCCTCCACTTT. This codes for CASSRDRNSPLHF.

This sequence joins TRBV19 and TRBJ1-2, with 7 bases fitting TRBD1. CDR1 LNHDA and CDR2 SQIVND come from the germline V gene (reference sequence). The ends lost 5 bases at V and 3 bases at J; junction bases unmatched: 15. The CDR3 has 17 residues. The chain's CDR3 is CASSPINIAGTDYGYTF. The CDR3 nucleotides are TGTGCCAGTAGTCCCATCAATATTGCCGGGACAGACTATGGCTACACCTTC.

This clone was seen more than once but under ten times. V and J are TRBV29-1 and TRBJ2-3; D not resolved. Germline CDR1 and CDR2: SQVTM and ANQGSEA. Deletions cut 7 bases from V and 3 bases from J, with 14 bases between. The CDR3 contains 13 residues. The CDR3 here is CSAQRGSTDTQYF. The CDR3 DNA reads TGCAGCGCCCAACGCGGCAGTACAGATACGCAGTATTTT.

The rearrangement joins TRBV23-1 to TRBJ1-1; D might be TRBD1 (6 bases). TRBV23-1 counts as an open reading frame of uncertain function. The CDR3 has 15 residues. The ends were cut back, 1 base at V and 5 bases at J, with 14 bases in the middle. CDR3 DNA sequence: TGCGCCAGCAGTCAATACAGGGAAGCCAAGACTGAAGCTTTCTTT. This translates into CASSQYREAKTEAFF.

The J gene is TRBJ2-7, the V gene TRBV10-3; 9 bases align to TRBD1. The V gene's germline CDR1 is ENHRY and CDR2 SYGVKD. CDR3 length equals 17 residues. The ends lost 0 bases at V and 3 bases at J; junction bases unmatched: 9. CDR3 in amino acids: CAISESFPGTGIYEQYF. CDR3 DNA: TGTGCCATCAGTGAGTCATTTCCGGGGACAGGGATCTACGAGCAGTACTTC.

The CDR3 DNA reads as TGTGCCAGCAGCGGGACAGGGAATTTGTCACCCCTCCACTTT. It is translated as CASSGTGNLSPLHF. This chain joins TRBV7-9 and TRBJ1-6; 9 bases match TRBD1. CDR1 and CDR2 (germline): SEHNR, FQNEAQ (reference sequence). CDR3 length: 14 residues. The trim removed 5 bases at V and 10 bases at J, leaving 6 bases unmatched.

The V gene is TRBV5-1, the J gene TRBJ2-1, with D tentatively TRBD1 (6 bases). V was pared by 0 bases and J by 5 bases, with 12 bases between. The CDR3 extends over 15 amino acids. The germline V gene has CDR1 SGHRS and CDR2 YFSETQ. CDR3 protein: CASSLVQGVHNEQFF. CDR3 sequence (DNA): TGCGCCAGCAGCTTGGTACAGGGTGTTCACAATGAGCAGTTCTTC.